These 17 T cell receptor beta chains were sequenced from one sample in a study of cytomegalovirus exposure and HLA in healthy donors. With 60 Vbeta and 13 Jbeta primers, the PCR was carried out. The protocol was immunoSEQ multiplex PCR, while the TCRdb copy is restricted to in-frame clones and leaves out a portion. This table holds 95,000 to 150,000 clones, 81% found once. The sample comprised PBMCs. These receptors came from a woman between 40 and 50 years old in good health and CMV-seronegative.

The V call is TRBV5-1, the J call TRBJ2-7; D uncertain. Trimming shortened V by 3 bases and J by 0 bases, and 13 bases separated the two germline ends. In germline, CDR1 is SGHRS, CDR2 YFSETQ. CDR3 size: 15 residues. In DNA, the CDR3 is TGCGCCAGCAGCTCTCTAGGCGGAAGCTCCTACGAGCAGTACTTC. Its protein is CASSSLGGSSYEQYF.

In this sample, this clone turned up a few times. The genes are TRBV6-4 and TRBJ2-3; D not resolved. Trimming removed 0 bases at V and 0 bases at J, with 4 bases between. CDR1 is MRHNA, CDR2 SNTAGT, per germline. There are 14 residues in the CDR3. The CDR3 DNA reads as TGTGCCAGCAGTGACTCGACTAGCACAGATACGCAGTATTTT. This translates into CASSDSTSTDTQYF.

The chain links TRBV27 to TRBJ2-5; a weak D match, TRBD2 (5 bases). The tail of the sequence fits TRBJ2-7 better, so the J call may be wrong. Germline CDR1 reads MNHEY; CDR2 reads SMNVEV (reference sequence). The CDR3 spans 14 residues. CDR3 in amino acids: CASSFRGKVGEQYF. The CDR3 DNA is TGTGCCAGCAGTTTCCGAGGGAAGGTTGGCGAGCAGTACTTC.

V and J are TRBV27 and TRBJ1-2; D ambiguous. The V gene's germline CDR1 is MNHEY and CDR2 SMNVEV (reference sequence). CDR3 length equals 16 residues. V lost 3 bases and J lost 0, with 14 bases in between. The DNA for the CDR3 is TGTGCCAGCAGTTTCCTCCGGGGAACGTCTAACTATGGCTACACCTTC. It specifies CASSFLRGTSNYGYTF.

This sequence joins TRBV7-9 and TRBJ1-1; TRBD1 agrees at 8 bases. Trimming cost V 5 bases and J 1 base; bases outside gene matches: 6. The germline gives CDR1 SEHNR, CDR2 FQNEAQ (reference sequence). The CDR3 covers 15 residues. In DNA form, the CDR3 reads TGTGCCAGCAGCCGCATCGGGACAGGGAACACTGAAGCTTTCTTT. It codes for CASSRIGTGNTEAFF.

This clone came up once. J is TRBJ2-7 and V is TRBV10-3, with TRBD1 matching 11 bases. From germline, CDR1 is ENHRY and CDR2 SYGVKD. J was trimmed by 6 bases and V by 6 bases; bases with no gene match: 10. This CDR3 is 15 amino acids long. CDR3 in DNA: TGTGCCATCAGGGACAGGGGGCGCCTCGATTCCGAGCAGTACTTC. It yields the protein CAIRDRGRLDSEQYF.

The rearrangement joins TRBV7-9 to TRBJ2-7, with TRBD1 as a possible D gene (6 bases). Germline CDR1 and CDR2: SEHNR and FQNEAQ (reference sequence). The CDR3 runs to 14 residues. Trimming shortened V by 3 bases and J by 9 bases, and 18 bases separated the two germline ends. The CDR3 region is CASSFSASGHGQYF. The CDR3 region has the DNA TGTGCCAGCAGCTTTAGCGCATCGGGACATGGGCAGTACTTC.

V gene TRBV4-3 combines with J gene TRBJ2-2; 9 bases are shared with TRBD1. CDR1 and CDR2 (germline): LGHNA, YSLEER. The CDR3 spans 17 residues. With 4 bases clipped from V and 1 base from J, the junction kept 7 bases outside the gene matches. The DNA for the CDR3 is TGCGCCAGCAGCCGCGAGTTGGGACAGGGGAACACCGGGGAGCTGTTTTTT. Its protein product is CASSRELGQGNTGELFF.

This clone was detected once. The CDR3 DNA reads TGTGCCAGCAGGACTAGCGGGGGTACCGGGGAGCTGTTTTTT. Translating it yields CASRTSGGTGELFF. The chain couples TRBV25-1 to TRBJ2-2; 12 nucleotides align to TRBD2. The germline gives CDR1 MGHDK, CDR2 SYGVNS. V trimming: 6 bases; J trimming: 5 bases; junction bases outside the gene matches: 1. The CDR3 runs to 14 residues.

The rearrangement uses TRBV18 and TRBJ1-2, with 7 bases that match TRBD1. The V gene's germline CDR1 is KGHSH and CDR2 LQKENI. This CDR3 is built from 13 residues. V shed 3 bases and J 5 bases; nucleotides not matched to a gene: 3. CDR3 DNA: TGTGCCAGCTCACCGACAGGGTCTTATGGCTACACCTTC. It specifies CASSPTGSYGYTF.

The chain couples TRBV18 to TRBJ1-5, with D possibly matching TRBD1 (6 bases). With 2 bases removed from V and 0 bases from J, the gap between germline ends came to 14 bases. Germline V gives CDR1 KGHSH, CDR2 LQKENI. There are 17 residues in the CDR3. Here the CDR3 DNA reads TGTGCCAGCTCACCAAAGGGAACAGGGCCTAGCAATCAGCCCCAGCATTTT. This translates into CASSPKGTGPSNQPQHF.

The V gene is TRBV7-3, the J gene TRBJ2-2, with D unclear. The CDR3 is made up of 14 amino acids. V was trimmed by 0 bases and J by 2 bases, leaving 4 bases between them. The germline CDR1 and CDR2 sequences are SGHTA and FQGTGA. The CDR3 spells CASSLTSNTGELFF. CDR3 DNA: TGTGCCAGCAGCTTAACTTCTAACACCGGGGAGCTGTTTTTT.

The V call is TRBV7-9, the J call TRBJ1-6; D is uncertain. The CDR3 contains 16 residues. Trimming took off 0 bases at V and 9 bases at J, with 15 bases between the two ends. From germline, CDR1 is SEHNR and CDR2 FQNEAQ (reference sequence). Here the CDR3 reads CASSLAISGYGSPLHF. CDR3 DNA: TGTGCCAGCAGCTTAGCGATATCCGGGTATGGTTCACCCCTCCACTTT.

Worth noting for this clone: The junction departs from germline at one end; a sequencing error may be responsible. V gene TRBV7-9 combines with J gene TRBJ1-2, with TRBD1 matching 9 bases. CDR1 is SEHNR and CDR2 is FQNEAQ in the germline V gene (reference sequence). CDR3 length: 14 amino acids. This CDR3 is CSSSHTGGAYGYTF. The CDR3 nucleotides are TGTTCCAGCAGCCATACAGGGGGCGCCTATGGCTACACCTTC.

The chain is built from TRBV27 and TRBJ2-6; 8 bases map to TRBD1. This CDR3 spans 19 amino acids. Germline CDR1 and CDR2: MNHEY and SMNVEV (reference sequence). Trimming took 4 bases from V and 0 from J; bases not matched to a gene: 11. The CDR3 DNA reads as TGTGCCAGCAGTTCACAGGGGGTCGGGGGTGTCTCTGGGGCCAACGTCCTGACTTTC. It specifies CASSSQGVGGVSGANVLTF.

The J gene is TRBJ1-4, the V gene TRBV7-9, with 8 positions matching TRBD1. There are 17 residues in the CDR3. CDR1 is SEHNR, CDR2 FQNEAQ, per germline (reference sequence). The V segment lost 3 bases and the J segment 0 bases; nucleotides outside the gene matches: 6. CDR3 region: CASSFLGQGATNEKLFF. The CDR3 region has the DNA TGTGCCAGCAGCTTCCTTGGACAGGGTGCAACTAATGAAAAACTGTTTTTT.

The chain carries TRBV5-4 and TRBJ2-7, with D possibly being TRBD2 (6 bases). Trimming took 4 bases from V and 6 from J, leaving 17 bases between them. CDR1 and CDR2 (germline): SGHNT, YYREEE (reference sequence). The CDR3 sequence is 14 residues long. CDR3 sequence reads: CASSRVEGSSEQYF. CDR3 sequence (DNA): TGTGCCAGCAGCCGTGTGGAGGGTTCCAGCGAGCAGTACTTC.